A single sample gave rise to the 22 T cell receptor beta chains below, sequenced in a study of regulatory T cells in long-lasting Graves disease. Sample time point: persistent/refractory GD, antithyroid drugs over 5 years with positive TRAb. The TCR library used RNA extracted from PBMCs. Through Arm-PCR of CDR3 regions and iRepertoire HTBI primers, TCR beta libraries were built. TCRdb ran MiXCR on the multiplex PCR reads and lists one entry per CDR3 protein. The data show about 400,000 distinct CDR3 sequences, about a fifth seen once. This sample comprised peripheral blood mononuclear cells (PBMCs), obtained when the disease was refractory, from a patient treated with antithyroid drugs. The receptors shown here come from a female donor with Graves disease.

The chain is built from TRBV18 and TRBJ2-6, with a weak D call TRBD2 (6 bases). Per the germline V gene, CDR1 is KGHSH and CDR2 is LQKENI. The CDR3 length is 16 residues. Trimming stripped 2 bases from V and 0 bases from J, with 8 bases between. The CDR3 DNA reads TGTGCCAGCTCACCAGGGGGGACCTCTGGGGCCAACGTCCTGACTTTC. Its translation: CASSPGGTSGANVLTF.

V usage is TRBV28 and J usage is TRBJ2-2; perhaps TRBD2 as D (6 bases). Trimming pared 5 bases from V and 0 bases from J, leaving 13 bases between. Per the germline V gene, CDR1 is MDHEN and CDR2 is SYDVKM. The CDR3 extends over 16 amino acids. The DNA for the CDR3 is TGTGCCAGCAGTCCTCATAGCGGAACGAACACCGGGGAGCTGTTTTTT. Translating gives CASSPHSGTNTGELFF.

The chain uses TRBV4-1 and TRBJ1-3; possibly TRBD1 for D (5 bases). The germline gives CDR1 MGHRA, CDR2 YSYEKL. This CDR3 region has 16 residues. Deletions cut 4 bases from V and 2 bases from J, with 15 bases between. The CDR3 is CASSPRDLGPGNTIYF. CDR3 in DNA: TGCGCCAGCAGCCCCCGGGACCTTGGGCCTGGAAACACCATATATTTT.

This clonotype was detected a few times. The chain recombines TRBV19 with TRBJ2-7; the D call may be TRBD1 or TRBD2 (5 bases each). Deletions cut 6 bases from V and 1 base from J, with 13 bases between. CDR1 and CDR2 from the germline V gene are LNHDA and SQIVND (reference sequence). This CDR3 comprises 14 residues. The CDR3 DNA reads as TGTGCCAGTAGCGGGACCGAGCGATCCTACGAGCAGTACTTC. Translating gives CASSGTERSYEQYF.

The V and J genes are TRBV6-1 and TRBJ1-5, with no clear D. V was shortened by 6 bases and J by 4 bases, with 10 bases between the two germline ends. Germline V gene lookup returns CDR1 MNHNS and CDR2 SASEGT. The CDR3 runs to 13 residues. The CDR3 here is CASRRTKNQPQHF. The DNA for the CDR3 is TGTGCCAGCAGGCGAACAAAGAATCAGCCCCAGCATTTT.

V is TRBV7-8 and J is TRBJ2-2, with 8 nucleotides matching TRBD1. CDR3 length: 14 residues. Germline V gene data show CDR1 as SGHVS and CDR2 as FQNEAQ. With V trimmed by 5 bases and J by 7 bases, 6 bases remained unmatched. DNA for the CDR3: TGTGCCAGCAGCGAAGAGACAGGGGACGGGGAGCTGTTTTTT. Encoded protein: CASSEETGDGELFF.

This clonotype was observed at least ten times. This chain joins TRBV13 and TRBJ2-5, with D perhaps given as TRBD1 or TRBD2 (6 bases each). V lost 5 bases and J 5 bases, leaving 15 bases between the germline ends. Germline V gene sequence: CDR1 PRHDT, CDR2 FYEKMQ (reference sequence). CDR3 length: 14 amino acids. The CDR3 DNA is TGTGCCAGCAGCCAAGGGGGGTTCTGGGAGACCCAGTACTTC. This translates into CASSQGGFWETQYF.

This clonotype was recorded many times. The rearrangement joins TRBV28 to TRBJ2-5, with 8 bases that match TRBD1. Germline CDR1 reads MDHEN; CDR2 reads SYDVKM. The J segment lost 0 bases and the V segment lost 5 bases, leaving 8 bases of the junction unmatched. The CDR3 is made up of 16 amino acids. CDR3 in DNA: TGTGCCAGCAGTCCAGGCCCCAGGGGGCACCAAGAGACCCAGTACTTC. This gives the protein CASSPGPRGHQETQYF.

The chain uses TRBV5-1 and TRBJ2-7; 13 bases are a match to TRBD2. The germline gives CDR1 SGHRS, CDR2 YFSETQ. The CDR3 has 16 amino acids. V was pared by 3 bases and J by 5 bases, with 8 bases of the junction left unmatched. The CDR3 reads CASSSGTSGTPNEQYF. The CDR3 DNA follows: TGCGCCAGCAGCTCCGGGACTAGCGGGACCCCTAACGAGCAGTACTTC. Drawing the rest from reference TRBV5-1 and TRBJ2-7, the complete variable domain is KAGVTQTPRYLIKTRGQQVTLSCSPISGHRSVSWYQQTPGQGLQFLFEYFSETQRNKGNFPGRFSGRQFSNSRSEMNVSTLELGDSALYLCASSSGTSGTPNEQYFGPGTRLTVT.

This clonotype was recorded at least ten times. The rearrangement joins TRBV10-1 to TRBJ1-2, with D possibly matching TRBD1 (6 bases). Germline V gene data show CDR1 as WNHNN and CDR2 as SYGVQD (reference sequence). With 6 bases removed from V and 4 bases from J, the gap between germline ends came to 15 bases. The CDR3 loop spans 14 amino acids. CDR3 residues: CASRGTGPRYGYTF. CDR3 bases: TGCGCCAGCAGGGGAACAGGGCCTCGCTATGGCTACACCTTC.

This clonotype was counted many times. This chain joins TRBV4-1 and TRBJ1-3, with D unclear. There are 16 residues in the CDR3. Germline V lookup: CDR1 MGHRA, CDR2 YSYEKL. The V end was cut by 2 bases, the J end by 3 bases, with 14 bases between. DNA for the CDR3: TGCGCCAGCAGCCAATTGGGCGCAACGCGTGGAAACACCATATATTTT. This sequence encodes CASSQLGATRGNTIYF.

This clonotype was seen ten or more times. This chain joins TRBV11-2 and TRBJ1-5; D not resolved. The V gene's germline CDR1 is SGHAT and CDR2 FQNNGV. The CDR3 is 13 residues long. Trimming shortened V by 6 bases and J by 3 bases, and 9 bases separated the two germline ends. The CDR3 loop reads CASSVGNNQPQHF. The CDR3 DNA reads TGTGCCAGCAGTGTGGGCAACAATCAGCCCCAGCATTTT.

The gene calls are TRBV15 and TRBJ1-2; D is unresolved. The CDR3 consists of 15 residues. Germline values: CDR1 LNHNV, CDR2 YYDKDF (reference sequence). V was pared by 0 bases and J by 3 bases, with 11 bases between. The CDR3 DNA is TGTGCCACCAGCAGAGATAGGGCCGGATACTATGGCTACACCTTC. Protein product: CATSRDRAGYYGYTF.

There are a few counts of this clonotype. This chain joins TRBV28 and TRBJ1-5; D is unclear. The CDR3 spans 13 residues. Germline CDR1 is MDHEN and CDR2 is SYDVKM. Trimming shortened V by 5 bases and J by 7 bases, and 12 bases separated the two germline ends. CDR3 in amino acids: CASSMGMGQPQHF. As DNA, the CDR3 is TGTGCCAGCAGTATGGGTATGGGGCAGCCCCAGCATTTT.

This clonotype was detected only a few times. This chain connects TRBV27 to TRBJ2-2; no clear D. The CDR3 length is 12 residues. V was shortened by 5 bases and J by 8 bases, with 9 bases between the two germline ends. Germline V lookup: CDR1 MNHEY, CDR2 SMNVEV (reference sequence). CDR3 DNA: TGTGCCAGCAGTCCCAGACTGGGGGAGCTGTTTTTT. It encodes CASSPRLGELFF.

This clonotype came up a few times. The rearrangement uses TRBV20-1 and TRBJ2-2, with 7 nucleotides matching TRBD2. Germline assignment: CDR1 DFQATT and CDR2 SNEGSKA (reference sequence). CDR3 size: 16 residues. The J segment lost 6 bases and the V segment lost 1 base, leaving 11 bases of the junction unmatched. The CDR3 DNA sequence: TGCAGTGCTAGAGGGGGGGGGGATGGTGTCCCCGGGGAGCTGTTTTTT. Translated: CSARGGGDGVPGELFF.

The chain uses TRBV6-1 and TRBJ2-1; TRBD1 matches at 7 bases. Germline lookup yields CDR1 MNHNS and CDR2 SASEGT. V lost 6 bases, J lost 8 bases, and 13 bases stayed unmatched. The length of the CDR3 is 15 residues. CDR3 DNA sequence: TGTGCCAGCAGACAAACCAACAGGGGATCCGATGAGCAGTTCTTC. This encodes CASRQTNRGSDEQFF.

This clonotype showed up just a few times. This chain connects TRBV19 to TRBJ1-6, with 7 bases matching TRBD1. The CDR3 totals 13 residues. J lost 9 bases, V lost 6 bases, and 5 bases had no gene match. CDR1 is LNHDA and CDR2 is SQIVND in the germline V gene (reference sequence). The CDR3 nucleotides are TGTGCCAGTAGGATGGACAGGTTTTCACCCCTCCACTTT. It specifies CASRMDRFSPLHF.

This clonotype has at least ten counts. The CDR3 sequence is CAWSRAGGSRQYF. CDR3 sequence (DNA): TGTGCCTGGAGTAGGGCCGGTGGGTCGAGGCAGTACTTC. This sequence joins TRBV30 and TRBJ2-7, with unresolved D. Trimming removed 2 bases from V and 9 bases from J, with 17 bases in between. This CDR3 region has 13 residues. Germline V gene data show CDR1 as GTSNPN and CDR2 as SVGIG (reference sequence). Variable domain in full (rest from reference TRBV30 and TRBJ2-7): SQTIHQWPATLVQPVGSPLSLECTVEGTSNPNLYWYRQAAGRGLQLLFYSVGIGQISSEVPQNLSASRPQDRQFILSSKKLLLSDSGFYLCAWSRAGGSRQYFGPGTRLTVT.

The V gene is TRBV3-1, the J gene TRBJ2-3, with D possibly matching TRBD1 (5 bases). CDR3 length: 15 residues. Per germline, CDR1 LGHDT and CDR2 YNNKEL (reference sequence). V was trimmed by 4 bases and J by 0 bases, leaving 11 bases between them. CDR3 sequence: CASSPRQYSTDTQYF. In nucleotides, the CDR3 is TGTGCCAGCAGCCCCCGACAGTATAGCACAGATACGCAGTATTTT.

As regards this clonotype: A junction end diverges from the germline sequence, so it may reflect a read error. The chain links TRBV7-3 to TRBJ2-5; 12 bases are shared with TRBD2. Germline V CDR1 and CDR2: SGHTA, FQGTGA. CDR3 size: 18 residues. CDR3 nucleotide sequence: TGTGTCAGCAGCACTACGACCGGACTAGCGGGGTTCCAAGAGACCCAGTACTTC. Translation: CVSSTTTGLAGFQETQYF.

The V call is TRBV20-1, the J call TRBJ2-1; D might be TRBD1 (7 bases). CDR3 length: 15 amino acids. The germline V gene encodes CDR1 DFQATT and CDR2 SNEGSKA (reference sequence). Deletions cut 0 bases from V and 6 bases from J, with 15 bases between. The CDR3 bases are TGCAGTGCTAGAGATCTGCAGGGGGGCACCAATGAGCAGTTCTTC. The encoded protein is CSARDLQGGTNEQFF.